Many counts were recorded for the clone carrying this TCR beta chain. This sample is part of a study of T-cell reconstitution after alpha-beta-depleted transplantation in children. A TCRbeta library incorporating unique molecular identifiers was prepared. TCRdb used MiXCR to reprocess the PCR reads, holding one entry per CDR3 protein. The sample shows 600,000 to 700,000 distinct CDR3 sequences, 15% to 20% of them seen only once. This TCR came from a human donor who donated a stem cell graft to a child with acute myeloid leukemia. Sequencing was performed on PBMCs from the stem cell graft donor, taken from the stem cell graft.

The CDR3 DNA is TGCAGTGCTAGACGACAGGGGCTCTGGGGAGAGGGGGACACTGAAGCTTTCTTT. As protein: CSARRQGLWGEGDTEAFF. The chain uses TRBV20-1 and TRBJ1-1; the match to TRBD1 covers 8 bases. This CDR3 is 18 amino acids long. Germline V lookup: CDR1 DFQATT, CDR2 SNEGSKA (reference sequence). The junction had 17 bases not matched to a gene; V was cut back by 2 bases and J by 3 bases.